This TCR beta chain was recorded in a study of T-cell reconstitution after alpha-beta-depleted transplantation in children. Molecular barcoding with unique molecular identifiers was used for the TCRbeta library. One entry per CDR3 protein results from TCRdb running MiXCR on the PCR reads. The repertoire includes fewer than 550,000 distinct CDR3 sequences, about an eighth of them detected once, and 14% sits in the top ten. Germline V gene sequence: CDR1 SGHTA, CDR2 FQGNSA. V dropped 0 bases and J dropped 12 bases, with 21 bases sitting between them. The CDR3 covers 15 residues. The sequences come from PBMCs, mostly from graft donor cells, collected 180 days after TCRalphabeta/CD19-depleted stem cell transplant. The source of this sequence is a female patient aged 2-9 years who had a stem cell transplant for aplastic anemia, so the T cells may come from the graft donor. The V call is TRBV7-2, the J call TRBJ2-7; D might be TRBD1 (5 bases). The DNA for the CDR3 is TGTGCCAGCAGCTTAGCCCACATACATCAGGGAACGAGGTACTTC. It encodes CASSLAHIHQGTRYF.